This TCR beta chain was identified during a study of blood T cell repertoires in COVID-19 (TCRdb year 2020). With respect to the entire study: Collaborator samples came from the United States, Italy and Spain and covered acute and convalescent phases of COVID-19. The material from the prospective study consisted of cDNA or gDNA derived from T cells, B-cell-depleted T cells, or PBMCs. The dataset comprised deeply sampled blood TCRbeta repertoires from subjects exposed to, actively infected with, or recovered from COVID-19. A freely available public database, intended as a resource for researchers studying the immune response to SARS-CoV-2, is where the repertoires were released. Samples were obtained from the ongoing ImmuneRACE study (first 160 participants) and from over a thousand subjects provided by 6 global collaborators. A de-identified subject ID, COVID-19 status, age in years and sex were almost always included in the sample metadata. Where available, HLA class I and class II types were taken from metadata supplied by the sample provider and were not determined by assay-based typing.

Reading from cysteine to phenylalanine, the CDR3 counts 15 amino acids. CDR3 DNA only is kept here, 45 bases in frame from base 1. V is pared back by 0 bases and J by 2 bases, with 11 bases lying between the germline termini. CDR1 and CDR2 are read off the germline V gene (reference sequence) as SGHNT and YYREEE. The full study reports these points: How much clinical and demographic metadata was included differed by source and by participant, and the metadata was provided uncurated.

Turning to this clone: Its antigen has not been determined. No much larger clonotype is one base removed from it; base qualities were not supplied.

TCRbeta CDR3 regions were amplified from genomic DNA using the immunoSEQ Assay, a bias-controlled multiplex PCR. From the authors' description of their analysis: Nucleated cell counts per sample were estimated from amplification of reference gene primers within the assay. To quantify the absolute abundance of each unique TCRbeta CDR3 rearrangement, sequence reads were collapsed and filtered. For each sample, productive Simpson clonality was calculated by taking the square root of Simpson's diversity index across productive rearrangements. TCRdb limited this immuneACCESS table to in-frame rearrangements with V and J called. A share of clones is missing; checked studies link under half to unresolved V genes, and the rest is unexplained. The V and J calls and clone size were taken over from that table, and D and trimming were inferred from the DNA. The sample data list around 450,000 clones, and roughly 87% of these were observed just once. The ten largest clones represent 0.7% of the sample.

Participants in the prospective study were aged about 18 to 100 years, lived in under 30 United States geographic areas, and enrolled through a virtual design. To assign participants to cohorts, the prospective study relied on clinical history that participants themselves reported in a screening survey and a study questionnaire. For ImmuneRACE Cohort 3, a participant was defined as recovered based on two consecutive negative NP/OP PCR tests, clearance by a healthcare professional, or resolution of symptoms. In the prospective study, mobile phlebotomists collected whole blood, serum and a nasopharyngeal or oropharyngeal swab from each participant. Additional blood draws and questionnaires over a 2-month period could optionally be provided by prospective study participants. Prospective study blood samples were shipped either frozen or at room temperature before DNA extraction.

The receptor comes from a woman aged 18-35 years who had recovered from COVID-19. The sequencing sample was made of PBMCs or T cells enriched from blood (not recorded which). The V and J genes are TRBV5-4 and TRBJ1-2; the D gene is perhaps TRBD1, on 5 matching bases. CDR3 region: CASSLVGTLNYGYTF. The nucleotide sequence reads as follows: TGTGCCAGCAGCTTGGTTGGGACTCTGAACTATGGCTACACCTTC.